This record concerns one T cell receptor (beta chain) sequence. The antigen remains unidentified. V was trimmed by 1 base and J by 2 bases, leaving 12 bases between them. This CDR3 region has 14 residues. CDR1 is DFQATT, CDR2 SNEGSKA, per germline (reference sequence). TCRdb ran MiXCR on the reads and lists one entry per CDR3 protein. The table records 550,000 to 700,000 distinct CDR3 sequences, about 39% of them present only once. This entry comes from a study of T cell repertoires in cytomegalovirus infection. Looking at the study overall: HLA-C-restricted CMV epitopes, recently identified, and well-studied HLA-B-restricted ones were used by the study. Public TCR beta signatures indicated both CMV infection and matching HLA type.

General study points: Ex vivo, HLA-C-restricted CMV-specific TCR beta clonotypes prevailed over the rest of the response. Cumulated frequencies of public TCR beta families served to identify carriers of CMV plus the relevant HLA.

The clonotype comes from a human donor in good health (CMV status not recorded). Some clones in this sample may be carry-over from other donors' samples. The source was cultured PBMCs, collected from culture after CMV antigen stimulation. The chain couples TRBV20-1 to TRBJ2-7; a weak D match, TRBD1 (5 bases). CDR3 DNA sequence: TGCAGTGCTAGAGGGGAAGGGGTTACCTACGAGCAGTACTTC. Translated: CSARGEGVTYEQYF.